This TCR beta chain was identified during a study of blood T cell repertoires in COVID-19. Overall study: Researchers got acute and convalescent COVID-19 samples from the United States, Italy and Spain. Nucleic acid was either cDNA or gDNA, and it came from T cells, B-cell-depleted T cells, or PBMCs.

Per the original data handling: Estimation of nucleated cell counts relied on the amplification of reference gene primers. Data came from immunoSEQ multiplex PCR; TCRdb stores just in-frame clones and leaves some out. That table gives V, J and clone size, and the DNA gave D and trimming. Here the sample spans around 100,000 clones, roughly 85% being singletons. Germline V gene lookup returns CDR1 ENHRY and CDR2 SYGVKD. Trimming took off 0 bases at V and 2 bases at J, with 8 bases between the two ends. The CDR3 has 15 residues. The sample taken for sequencing was peripheral blood. This clonotype was obtained from a man in his forties with acute or convalescent COVID-19. The rearrangement uses TRBV10-3 and TRBJ1-5; D is ambiguous. As DNA, the CDR3 is TGTGCCATCAGTGAGTCCGGGGATGGCAATCAGCCCCAGCATTTT. Protein: CAISESGDGNQPQHF.